Given below is one TCR beta chain in context. Its binding antigen is unknown. No base quality values were provided; no much bigger clone lies one nucleotide off. The protocol used for the library was the immunoSEQ multiplex PCR assay. Adaptive Biotechnologies handled the TCRB amplification, library preparation, sequencing and preliminary bioinformatics at Survey level resolution. For TCRB sequencing, genomic DNA from sorted cTfh populations was amplified by multiplex PCR. The study's own analysis went as follows. Clonality was calculated in R as 1 minus normalized Shannon entropy, and the Gini index was calculated with the R package ineq. Overlap score was defined as the summed counts of shared sequences divided by the total counts of all sequences in both compared samples. Fisher's exact test, with an assumed theoretical repertoire of 10^7 TCRB sequences, was used to assess the significance of shared clonotypes. In TCRdb, the immuneACCESS table is reduced to in-frame sequences with V and J assigned. These tables do not hold every clone; where another copy was compared, an unresolved V gene accounts for under half, and the others remain unexplained. V, J and clone size derive from that table, while D and trimming were established from the DNA sequence. This sample is represented by over a thousand clones; 70% to 90% of them were singletons. The ten most abundant clones make up approximately 4% of the sample.

The CDR3 runs 14 residues from the cysteine to the phenylalanine. Only CDR3 DNA remains: 42 bases, in frame from the first base. Trimming takes 5 bases from V and 1 base from J, and the germline ends sit 10 bases apart. As encoded in the germline V gene, CDR1 is MRHNA while CDR2 is SNTAGT. The label giving this sample's time point can be read as: 2015-2016 season, 7 days after influenza vaccination. Adults received seasonal inactivated influenza vaccine (Fluvarix), and TCRB sequencing tracked sorted blood CD4 subsets before and after vaccination. To be eligible, subjects had to be community-dwelling and could not have received an influenza vaccine during the previous 6 months. Subjects were excluded for influenza vaccine contraindications, substance abuse, HIV/AIDS, active malignancy, immunomodulatory medication, or active illness such as respiratory infection. Per time point, between roughly 40 and 100 mL of blood was sampled. Circulating Tfh were defined as non-naive CD4+CXCR5+PD-1+ cells, and these cells were sorted into ICOS+CD38+ and ICOS-CD38- fractions. PBMC were isolated using Ficoll-Paque PLUS or SepMate separation. Before DNA was extracted, the cell subsets were sorted from PBMC using a BD FACS Aria.

The source of the sample is a study of follicular helper T cells after annual influenza vaccination (dated by TCRdb to about 2017). Notes on the research overall: After each seasonal influenza vaccination, blood samples were collected on days 0, 7 and 28. One week after vaccination, a second recruited cohort of 11 to 12 subjects (Table S1) displayed a similar ICOS+CD38+ cTfh response. Samples from 2013-2014 were cryopreserved, whereas samples from 2015 were processed immediately after collection. Multi-year samples were available for six subjects, with four spanning two vaccination seasons and two spanning three seasons. To study recall of cTfh clones, some subjects were followed across successive annual vaccinations spanning the 2013-2014, 2014-2015 and 2015-2016 seasons.

Results the study describes overall, beyond this receptor: With successive annual vaccinations, a recurrent oligoclonal ICOS+CD38+ cTfh response was recalled, and this response contained tetramer and AIM influenza-specific clonotypes. Because only roughly 9-20% of the analyzed cells gave productive TCRB sequences, there was no way to sample rare clonotypes. ICOS+CD38+ cTfh clonality correlated with the frequency of that population, and its change correlated with the change in circulating plasmablast frequency. Day 7 ICOS+CD38+ clones were most often found later in ICOS-CD38- cTfh, suggesting that subset may serve as a memory reservoir.

This sequence uses TRBV6-4 and TRBJ2-3; no D gene is confidently identified. The TCR sequence derives from an adult who received the influenza vaccine. The sample consisted of CXCR5+ CD38- circulating T follicular helper cells from blood, taken 7 days after influenza vaccination. The sample's cell subset or site label is to be understood as: circulating Tfh, non-naive CD4+CXCR5+PD-1+ (ICOS+CD38+ or ICOS-CD38-). The CDR3 reads as follows: CASSISGGTDTQYF. At the DNA level, the sequence is TGTGCCAGCAGTATCTCCGGCGGCACAGATACGCAGTATTTT.